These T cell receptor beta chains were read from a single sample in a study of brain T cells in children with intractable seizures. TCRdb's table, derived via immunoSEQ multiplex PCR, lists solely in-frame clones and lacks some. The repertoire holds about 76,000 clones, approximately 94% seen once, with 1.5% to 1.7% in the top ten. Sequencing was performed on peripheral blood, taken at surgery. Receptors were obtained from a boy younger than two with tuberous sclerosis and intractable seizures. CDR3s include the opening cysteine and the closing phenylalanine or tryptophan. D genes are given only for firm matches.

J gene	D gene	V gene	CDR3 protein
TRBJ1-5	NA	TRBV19	CASSPSWTVSNQPQHF
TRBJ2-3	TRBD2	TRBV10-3	CAISEEAGAGTDTQYF
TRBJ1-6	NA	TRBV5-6	CASSLARAGNLISPLHF
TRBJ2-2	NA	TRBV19	CASRQGLLNTGELFF
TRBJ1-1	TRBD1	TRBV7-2	CASSLGGGGSTEAFF
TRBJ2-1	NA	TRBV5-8	CASSLLVGEQFF
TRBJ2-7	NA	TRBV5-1	CASSFDGPSYEQYF
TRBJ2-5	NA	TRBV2	CASRATQETQYF
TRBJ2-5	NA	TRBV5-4	CASSLASGWGQTQYF
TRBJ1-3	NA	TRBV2	CASSEYPGPSSGNTIYF
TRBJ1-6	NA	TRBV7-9	CASSVGQTGYNSPLHF
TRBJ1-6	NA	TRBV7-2	CASSSQGPLSYNSPLHF
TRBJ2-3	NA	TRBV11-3	CASSLEFGMLDTDTQYF
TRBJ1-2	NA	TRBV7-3	CASSLKAGTEYGYTF
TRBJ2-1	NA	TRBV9	CASSVGWGTYNEQFF
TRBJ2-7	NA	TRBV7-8	CASSPRAGPSSYEQYF
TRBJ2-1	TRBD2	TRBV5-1	CASSFASGSYNEQFF
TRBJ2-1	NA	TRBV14	CASSHDNHPLSSYNEQFF
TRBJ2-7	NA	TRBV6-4	CASSGRVIGLHSDEQYF
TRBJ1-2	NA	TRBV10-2	CASSESAAYGYTF
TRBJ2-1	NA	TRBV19	CASSAMTFSSYNEQFF
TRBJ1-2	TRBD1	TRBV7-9	CASSKSTGLDGYTF
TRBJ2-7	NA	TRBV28	CASEASYEQYF
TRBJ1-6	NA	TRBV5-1	CASSLAGLSSYNSPLHF
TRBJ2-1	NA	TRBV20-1	CSASGANEQFF
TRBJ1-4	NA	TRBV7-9	CASSLNSNEKLFF
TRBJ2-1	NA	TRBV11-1	CASSFSTVLYNEQFF
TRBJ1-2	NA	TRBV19	CASSTPGGANYGYTF
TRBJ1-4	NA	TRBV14	CASSPLGGGNEKLFF
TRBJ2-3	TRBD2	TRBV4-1	CASSQSSGGLLSADTQYF
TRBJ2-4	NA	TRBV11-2	CASSLGGAGNIQYF
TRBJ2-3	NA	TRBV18	CASSPTPRRYEDTQYF
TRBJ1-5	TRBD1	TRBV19	CASSIGTGQGQPQHF
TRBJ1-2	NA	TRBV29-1	CSVESGIYGYTF
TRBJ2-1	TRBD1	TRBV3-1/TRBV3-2	CASSHTDRGYNEQFF
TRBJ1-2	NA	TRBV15	CATSRDLNGYTF
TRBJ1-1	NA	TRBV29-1	CSVAIPSNTEAFF
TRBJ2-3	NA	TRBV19	CATTPGGRGADTQYF
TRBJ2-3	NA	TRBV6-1	CASSEGPIGTDTQYF
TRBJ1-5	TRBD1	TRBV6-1	CASSATQGSGNQPQHF
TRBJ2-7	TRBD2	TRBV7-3	CASSLIAGGFYEQYF
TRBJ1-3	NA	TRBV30	CAWGGSGNTIYF
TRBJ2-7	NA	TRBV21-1	CASSGRRHYEQYF
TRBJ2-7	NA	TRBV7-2	CASSLPEVGGAYEQYF
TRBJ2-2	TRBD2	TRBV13	CASSWTSPNTGELFF
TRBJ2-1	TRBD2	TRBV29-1	CSVVGGGIYNEQFF
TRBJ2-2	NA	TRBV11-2	CASSPSFGWGHGTGELFF
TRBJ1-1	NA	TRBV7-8	CASSLGGASEAFF
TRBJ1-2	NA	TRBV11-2	CASSLDSGRYGYTF
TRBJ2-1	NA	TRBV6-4	CASSDSSGSYNEQFF
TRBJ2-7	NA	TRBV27	CASSRGQSVEQYF
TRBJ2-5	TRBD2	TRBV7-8	CASSPEVLAGVGETQYF
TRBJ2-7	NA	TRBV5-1	CASSLARDYEQYF
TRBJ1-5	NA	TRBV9	CASSATGGEDQPQHF
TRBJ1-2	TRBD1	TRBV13	CASSPTGLYGYTF
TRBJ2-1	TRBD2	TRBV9	CASSPRLAGGDEQFF